Listed here is a single TCR beta chain. These data are taken from a study of blood T cell repertoires in COVID-19. In the study overall: Samples of COVID-19 (acute and convalescent) were obtained from the United States, Italy and Spain. PBMCs, B-cell-depleted T cells, or T cells were the source of the cDNA or gDNA that made up the material.

The CDR3 extends over 13 amino acids. V was cut by 7 bases and J by 5 bases, with 13 bases left in between. Germline CDR1 is LNHDA and CDR2 is SQIVND (reference sequence). Per the original data handling: Amplifying reference gene primers gave estimates of nucleated cell counts. Measured with immunoSEQ multiplex PCR; TCRdb has only the in-frame clones, and not every one. V and J calls and clone size follow that table, whereas D and trimming were derived from the DNA. This sample carries 350,000 to 550,000 clones, approximately 90% of them seen once, and the ten largest clones take over 1.5%. This receptor was obtained from a woman aged 18-29 years with acute COVID-19. This chain links TRBV19 with TRBJ2-3, with D possibly matching TRBD1 (6 bases). Sequencing was performed on PBMCs or T cells enriched from blood (not recorded which). In DNA form, the CDR3 reads TGTGCCAGTATGGGGGCAGGCGGAGATACGCAGTATTTT. Protein product: CASMGAGGDTQYF. The variable domain in full, completed from reference TRBV19 and TRBJ2-3, reads DGGITQSPKYLFRKEGQNVTLSCEQNLNHDAMYWYRQDPGQGLRLIYYSQIVNDFQKGDIAEGYSVSREKKESFPLTVTSAQKNPTAFYLCASMGAGGDTQYFGPGTRLTVL.